The clone carrying this TCR beta chain was recorded a few times. Its antigen remains unidentified. Once obtained from cultured CD4+ T cells, the DNA was sequenced using the Oncomine TCR Beta short-read assay. Each CDR3 protein is one row after TCRdb ran MiXCR on the PCR reads. The sample records thousands of distinct CDR3 sequences, around 38% being singletons. Stated treatment: approximately nine-day PBMC culture with coronavirus spike peptide pools or control peptides (ViraFEST assay). Collection of the unexposed donor's CD4+ T cells took place before the COVID-19 pandemic (2011-2018). It was with 10 IU/ml IL-2 and 8 to 10 ug/ml peptide pools that roughly 2.2 million PBMCs per well were cultured. Half-medium replacement with fresh IL-2 medium took place on days 3 and 7. Scientists separated out CD4+ T cells through negative selection following 10 days in culture. This sample is part of a study of vaccination and CD4 T cells after COVID-19.

The CDR3 is 14 amino acids. The V end lost 7 bases, the J end lost 8 bases, and 17 bases lay between the germline ends. The germline V gene has CDR1 KGHDR and CDR2 SFDVKD. The chain recombines TRBV24-1 with TRBJ2-1; D possibly matches TRBD1 or TRBD2 (5 bases each). The sample taken for sequencing was CD4+ T cells from blood, cultured in vitro. This clonotype originated in a human donor in good health. DNA for the CDR3: TGTGCCACCAGCGGGACGAAACTCGACTATGAGCAGTTCTTC. This translates into CATSGTKLDYEQFF.